This entry lists 14 T cell receptor beta chains sequenced from one sample in a study of blood T cell repertoires in COVID-19. Repertoires were generated with immunoSEQ multiplex PCR, while TCRdb's copy carries only in-frame clones and drops some. Of 120,000 or so clones listed, about 79% are singletons. Sequenced material: peripheral blood. The receptors here all came from a man between 65 and 79 years old with acute or convalescent COVID-19.

The J gene is TRBJ1-4, the V gene TRBV7-9; a weak D match, TRBD1 (5 bases). Germline V CDR1 and CDR2: SEHNR, FQNEAQ (reference sequence). CDR3 length: 14 amino acids. The V gene lost 6 bases and the J gene lost 8 bases, with 16 bases spanning the gap. DNA of the CDR3: TGTGCCAGCAGGGGAGGTAGGGGAGGCGAAAAACTGTTTTTT. It yields the protein CASRGGRGGEKLFF.

This clone is a singleton in its sample. The chain recombines TRBV30 with TRBJ1-6; D is unresolved. V gave up 1 base and J gave up 8 bases, with 12 bases separating them. CDR3 length: 14 amino acids. Germline CDR1 GTSNPN, CDR2 SVGIG (reference sequence). CDR3 bases: TGTGCCTGGAGTGCGACTCCCGGGGATTCACCCCTCCACTTT. Translating it yields CAWSATPGDSPLHF.

The chain links TRBV18 to TRBJ1-1, with TRBD1 as a possible D gene (5 bases). Between the trimmed V and J ends, which lost 2 bases and 4 bases, there was a span of 14 bases. Looked up from germline, CDR1 is KGHSH and CDR2 is LQKENI. There are 15 residues in the CDR3. CDR3: CASSPGSGGTTEAFF. The DNA for the CDR3 is TGTGCCAGCTCACCAGGGTCGGGAGGGACCACTGAAGCTTTCTTT.

V gene TRBV15 combines with J gene TRBJ1-4; no reliable D call. V shed 1 base and J shed 3 bases, with 12 bases lying between them. The CDR3 has 16 amino acids. CDR1 is LNHNV and CDR2 is YYDKDF in the germline V gene (reference sequence). CDR3 DNA sequence: TGTGCCACCAGCAGAGGCCGTGCGACACCTAATGAAAAACTGTTTTTT. Translated: CATSRGRATPNEKLFF. Filled out from reference TRBV15 and TRBJ1-4, the complete variable domain reads DAMVIQNPRYQVTQFGKPVTLSCSQTLNHNVMYWYQQKSSQAPKLLFHYYDKDFNNEADTPDNFQSRRPNTSFCFLDIRSPGLGDTAMYLCATSRGRATPNEKLFFGSGTQLSVL.

The rearrangement uses TRBV6-5 and TRBJ1-1, with D maybe TRBD1 (6 bases). Germline assignment: CDR1 MNHEY and CDR2 SVGAGI. V lost 6 bases, J lost 4 bases, and 15 bases lay in between. This CDR3 has 14 amino acids. The CDR3 here is CASRGTQGPTEAFF. In DNA, the CDR3 is TGTGCCAGCAGAGGAACCCAGGGGCCCACTGAAGCTTTCTTT.

This chain uses TRBV5-1 with TRBJ2-5; no clear D. Germline values: CDR1 SGHRS, CDR2 YFSETQ. The CDR3 sequence is 14 residues long. The V gene lost 0 bases and the J gene lost 1 base, with 7 bases spanning the gap. The CDR3 here is CASSLVSVQETQYF. CDR3 nucleotide sequence: TGCGCCAGCAGCTTGGTTTCAGTCCAAGAGACCCAGTACTTC.

The rearrangement links TRBV12-5 to TRBJ2-1; TRBD1 aligns across 7 bases. The CDR3 is made up of 14 amino acids. Germline loops: CDR1 LGHNT, CDR2 FRNRAP. The V gene end was trimmed by 6 bases and the J gene end by 7 bases; junction bases not matched to a gene: 9. CDR3 coding DNA: TGTGCTAGTGGCCTCGGACAGGCCTTTAATGAGCAGTTCTTC. This sequence encodes CASGLGQAFNEQFF.

This clone has only a few counts. This rearrangement joins TRBV9 to TRBJ1-5; possibly TRBD1 for D (6 bases). The germline gives CDR1 SGDLS, CDR2 YYNGEE. V was cut by 0 bases and J by 5 bases, with 12 bases left in between. The CDR3 contains 15 residues. In DNA, the CDR3 is TGTGCCAGCAGCGTAGGCGGGGGGCGCGATCAGCCCCAGCATTTT. This sequence encodes CASSVGGGRDQPQHF.

This chain links TRBV24-1 with TRBJ2-7; weak D call: TRBD1 (6 bases). The CDR3 runs to 12 residues. The V and J ends lost 12 bases and 1 base respectively, with 12 bases between them. Germline V gene lookup returns CDR1 KGHDR and CDR2 SFDVKD. CDR3 sequence reads: CAGRDRSYEQYF. In DNA form, the CDR3 reads TGTGCCGGGCGAGACAGGTCCTACGAGCAGTACTTC.

The chain carries TRBV5-5 and TRBJ2-2; D is perhaps TRBD2 (5 bases). V was shortened by 4 bases and J by 0 bases, with 13 bases between the two germline ends. The CDR3 runs 16 residues. The V gene's germline CDR1 is SGHKS and CDR2 YYEKEE (reference sequence). Here the CDR3 reads CASSLRADPNTGELFF. The CDR3 bases are TGTGCCAGCAGCCTCCGAGCGGATCCGAACACCGGGGAGCTGTTTTTT.

The J gene is TRBJ1-3, the V gene TRBV4-3; D might be TRBD1 (5 bases). The CDR3 has 16 residues. The germline gives CDR1 LGHNA, CDR2 YSLEER. V shed 3 bases and J shed 4 bases, with 16 bases lying between them. The CDR3 is CASSHVGGSSGNTIYF. Written as DNA, the CDR3 is TGCGCCAGCAGCCACGTTGGGGGGTCTTCAGGAAACACCATATATTTT.

The rearrangement joins TRBV2 to TRBJ2-1; 10 bases line up with TRBD2. V dropped 6 bases and J dropped 3; count of bases not matched to a gene: 5. CDR1 and CDR2 from the germline V gene are SNHLY and FYNNEI. The CDR3 runs 15 residues. CDR3 bases: TGTGCCAGCAGAGGACTAGCGGCCTACTACAATGAGCAGTTCTTC. Its translation: CASRGLAAYYNEQFF.

This sequence joins TRBV7-8 and TRBJ1-2; 8 nucleotides align to TRBD1. Germline V gene sequence: CDR1 SGHVS, CDR2 FQNEAQ. The CDR3 totals 14 residues. Losses at the gene ends were 5 bases for V and 2 bases for J; bases not matched to a gene: 4. CDR3 nucleotides: TGTGCCAGCAGCGGGACAGGATCCAACTATGGCTACACCTTC. Its protein product is CASSGTGSNYGYTF.

The CDR3 coding sequence is TGCGCCAGCAGCCACCCCGCCAGGGTCGGAAACACCATATATTTT. This gives the protein CASSHPARVGNTIYF. The chain has TRBV4-1 and TRBJ1-3; maybe TRBD1 (5 bases). V was trimmed by 3 bases and J by 4 bases, leaving 13 bases between them. The CDR3 is made up of 15 amino acids. CDR1 MGHRA and CDR2 YSYEKL come from the germline V gene.